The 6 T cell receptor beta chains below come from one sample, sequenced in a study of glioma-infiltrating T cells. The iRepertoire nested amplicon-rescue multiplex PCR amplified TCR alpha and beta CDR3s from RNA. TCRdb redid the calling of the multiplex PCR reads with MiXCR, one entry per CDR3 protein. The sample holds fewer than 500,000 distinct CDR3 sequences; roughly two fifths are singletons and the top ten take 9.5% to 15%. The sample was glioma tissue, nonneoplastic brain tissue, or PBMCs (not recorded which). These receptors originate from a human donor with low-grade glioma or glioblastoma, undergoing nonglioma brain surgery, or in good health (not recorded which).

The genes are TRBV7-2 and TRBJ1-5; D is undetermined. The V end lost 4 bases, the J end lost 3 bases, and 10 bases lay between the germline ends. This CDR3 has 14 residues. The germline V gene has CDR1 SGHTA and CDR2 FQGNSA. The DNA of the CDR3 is TGTGCCAGCAGCTCGAAAGGGAACAATCAGCCCCAGCATTTT. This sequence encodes CASSSKGNNQPQHF.

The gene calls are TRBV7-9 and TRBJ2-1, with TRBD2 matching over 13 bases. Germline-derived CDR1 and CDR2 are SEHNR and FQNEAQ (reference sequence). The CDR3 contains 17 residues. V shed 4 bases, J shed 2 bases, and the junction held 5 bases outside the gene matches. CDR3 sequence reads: CASSSGLAGQTYNEQFF. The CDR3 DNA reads TGTGCCAGCAGCTCGGGACTAGCGGGACAAACCTACAATGAGCAGTTCTTC.

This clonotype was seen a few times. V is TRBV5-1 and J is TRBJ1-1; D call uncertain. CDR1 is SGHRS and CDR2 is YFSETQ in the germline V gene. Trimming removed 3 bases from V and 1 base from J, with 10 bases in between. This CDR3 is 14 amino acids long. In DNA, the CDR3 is TGCGCCAGCAGCTCTGGGTCCACGAACACTGAAGCTTTCTTT. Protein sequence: CASSSGSTNTEAFF.

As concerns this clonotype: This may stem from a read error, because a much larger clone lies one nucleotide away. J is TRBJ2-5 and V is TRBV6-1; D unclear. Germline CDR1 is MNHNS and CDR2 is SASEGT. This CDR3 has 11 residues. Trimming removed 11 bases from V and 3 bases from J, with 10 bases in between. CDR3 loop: CAVGRKETQYF. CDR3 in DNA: TGTGCCGTGGGCCGTAAAGAGACCCAGTACTTC.

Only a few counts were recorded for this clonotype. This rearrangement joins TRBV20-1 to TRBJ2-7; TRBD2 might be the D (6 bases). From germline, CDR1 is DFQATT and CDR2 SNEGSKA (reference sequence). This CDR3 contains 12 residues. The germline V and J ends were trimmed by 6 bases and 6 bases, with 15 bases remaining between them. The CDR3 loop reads CSARFKLAEQYF. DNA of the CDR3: TGCAGTGCCCGCTTTAAACTAGCCGAGCAGTACTTC.

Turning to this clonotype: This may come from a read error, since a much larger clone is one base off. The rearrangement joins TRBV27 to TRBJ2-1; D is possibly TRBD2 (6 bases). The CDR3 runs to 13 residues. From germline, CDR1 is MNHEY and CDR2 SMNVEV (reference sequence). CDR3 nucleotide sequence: TGTGCCACGGGAGTGAGCTCCTACAATGAGCTGTTCTTC. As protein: CATGVSSYNELFF.